Described below is a single T cell receptor (beta chain) sequence and its context. Using immunoSEQ multiplex PCR, the repertoire was profiled, and TCRdb retains in-frame clones only, with some absent. The sample records 300,000 to 350,000 clones, around 67% being singletons. The CDR3 sequence is 16 residues long. Trimming took 3 bases from V and 6 from J; bases not matched to a gene: 13. Looked up from germline, CDR1 is MNHEY and CDR2 is SMNVEV (reference sequence). The data were obtained in a study of shared clonotypes between healthy human individuals. Donors included only healthy HIV-negative adults lacking recent acute infections or vaccinations.

Material for sequencing was memory CD4+ T cells sorted from blood. The subset here: CD45RA-negative fraction. This receptor was obtained from a man aged 25-40 years in good health. The chain is built from TRBV27 and TRBJ2-7; 8 positions agree with TRBD1. DNA for the CDR3: TGTGCCAGCAGTTTCGGGGTTGGGCAGGGGGCAATCGAGCAGTACTTC. Its translation: CASSFGVGQGAIEQYF.